This record covers a single T cell receptor (beta chain). The antigen this receptor binds is unknown. No clone much larger than this one lies a single base away; base qualities are absent. One collaborating source in Seattle enrolled patients during active infection and followed them longitudinally through the course of disease. Each collaborating institution followed its own protocols to collect whole blood in K2EDTA tubes. For TCRbeta analysis, collaborators shipped samples as frozen whole blood, isolated PBMCs, or DNA extracted from either of those sample types. This sample is drawn from a study of blood T cell repertoires in COVID-19 (dated by TCRdb to the early 2020s). Some background on the complete study: Samples covering the acute and convalescent phases of COVID-19 were provided by collaborators in the United States, Italy and Spain. The repertoires were released in a freely available public database meant as a resource for research on the immune response to SARS-CoV-2. The prospective study material was composed of cDNA or gDNA derived from T cells, B-cell-depleted T cells, or PBMCs. Sample metadata almost always included a de-identified subject ID, COVID-19 status, age in years and sex. Samples came from the ongoing ImmuneRACE study (first 160 participants) plus 1,254 subjects from 6 global collaborators. Where available, HLA class I and class II types were obtained from metadata supplied by the sample provider rather than from assay-based typing. Deeply sampled blood TCRbeta repertoires from subjects exposed to, actively infected with, or recovered from COVID-19 were included in the dataset. Study-level results and caveats: The amount of clinical and demographic metadata varied by source and participant and was provided uncurated.

TCRbeta CDR3 regions were amplified from genomic DNA using the immunoSEQ Assay, a bias-controlled multiplex PCR. Per the authors' processing: The number of nucleated cells in each sample was estimated from the amplification of reference gene primers within the assay. Sequence reads were collapsed and filtered to measure the absolute abundance of every unique TCRbeta CDR3 rearrangement. For each sample, productive Simpson clonality was calculated as the square root of Simpson's diversity index across productive rearrangements. What TCRdb holds here is the immuneACCESS table cut down to in-frame rearrangements. Part of the clones is not present; checked against another copy, under half of the missing clones reflect an unresolved V gene, and the others are unexplained. The V and J calls and clone size were taken over from that table, and D and trimming were inferred from the DNA. The sample table shows a few hundred thousand clones, and 70% to 90% are seen once. Around an eighth of the sample is in the top ten clones.

According to the germline V gene, CDR1 reads SGHAT and CDR2 reads FQNNGV. Reading from cysteine to phenylalanine, the CDR3 counts 14 amino acids. Just CDR3 DNA is preserved here, 42 bases in frame from base 1. Unmatched junction bases come to 1, with V trimmed by 0 bases and J by 6 bases. The chain joins TRBV11-2 to TRBJ1-2, and TRBD1 matches 10 of the central bases. Sequences were obtained from peripheral blood. This sequence was found in a woman aged 45-65 years with COVID-19, enrolled during active disease. The nucleotide sequence reads TGTGCCAGCAGCTTAGAGACAGGGGGCAATGGCTACACCTTC. It specifies CASSLETGGNGYTF.